This T cell receptor (beta chain) was sequenced during a study of T cells in women clearing cervical HPV infection. Clones were sequenced by immunoSEQ multiplex PCR, and TCRdb holds only the in-frame ones, with some missing. The table for this sample gives tens of thousands of clones. In regard to this clone: The missing CDR3 end, 3 residues past where the read stops, is filled in from the germline J gene.

Trimming took 4 bases from V and 6 from J; bases not matched to a gene: 5. In germline, CDR1 is SEHNR, CDR2 FQNEAQ (reference sequence). This CDR3 is 14 amino acids long. This chain connects TRBV7-9 to TRBJ2-3; the match to TRBD1 covers 9 bases. The clonotype was recovered from a woman aged 18 to 75 with a cervical HPV16 infection that either progressed to CIN3+ or cleared (not recorded which). Sequencing was performed on blood buffy coat. The CDR3 sequence: CASSWGQGYDTQYF. CDR3 DNA (partial): TGTGCCAGCAGCTGGGGACAGGGATATGATACG.